Shown below are 26 T cell receptor beta chains from a single sample sequenced in a study of cytomegalovirus exposure and HLA in healthy donors. PCR primers comprised 60 Vbeta and 13 Jbeta primers. Sequencing used immunoSEQ multiplex PCR; TCRdb keeps in-frame clones, though not all of them. The sample contains about 150,000 clones, more than 60% of which appear only once. Material: PBMCs. Every receptor here comes from a woman between 50 and 59 years old in good health and CMV-seropositive.

J is TRBJ1-2 and V is TRBV5-5; D is undetermined. Germline CDR1 SGHKS, CDR2 YYEKEE (reference sequence). The CDR3 spans 17 residues. Deletions cut 0 bases from V and 0 bases from J, with 15 bases between. In DNA form, the CDR3 reads TGTGCCAGCAGCTTGGTTGACACTCCCGGTACTAACTATGGCTACACCTTC. Its translation is CASSLVDTPGTNYGYTF.

The J gene is TRBJ2-3, the V gene TRBV2; 11 nucleotides align to TRBD1. The J segment lost 1 base and the V segment lost 3 bases, leaving 0 bases of the junction unmatched. The CDR3 runs to 15 residues. Germline V gene lookup returns CDR1 SNHLY and CDR2 FYNNEI. The DNA for the CDR3 is TGTGCCAGCAGTGAGGACAGGGGGCGCACAGATACGCAGTATTTT. Its translation is CASSEDRGRTDTQYF.

The chain joins TRBV5-5 to TRBJ1-6; no definite D call. Germline lookup yields CDR1 SGHKS and CDR2 YYEKEE (reference sequence). The V gene lost 0 bases and the J gene lost 9 bases, with 16 bases spanning the gap. The CDR3 runs to 16 residues. The CDR3 loop reads CASSLASNGGVSPLHF. DNA for the CDR3: TGTGCCAGCAGCTTGGCCTCCAACGGCGGGGTTTCACCCCTCCACTTT.

The genes are TRBV2 and TRBJ2-5; D possibly corresponds to TRBD1 (8 bases). Germline lookup yields CDR1 SNHLY and CDR2 FYNNEI. This CDR3 comprises 17 residues. With 1 base removed from V and 2 bases from J, the gap between germline ends came to 17 bases. CDR3: CASSEGEGTGVQETQYF. Written as DNA, the CDR3 is TGTGCCAGCAGTGAAGGGGAGGGGACAGGCGTTCAAGAGACCCAGTACTTC.

The chain carries TRBV4-3 and TRBJ1-4, with D possibly matching TRBD1 (6 bases). This CDR3 spans 16 amino acids. In germline, CDR1 is LGHNA, CDR2 YSLEER. Between the trimmed V and J ends, which lost 0 bases and 8 bases, there was a span of 16 bases. The CDR3 region has the DNA TGCGCCAGCAGCCAAGATTATAGGGGGATTGGGGAAAAACTGTTTTTT. This gives the protein CASSQDYRGIGEKLFF.

This clone was seen a few times. The chain is built from TRBV27 and TRBJ1-6; D might be TRBD1 (6 bases). Germline CDR1 reads MNHEY; CDR2 reads SMNVEV (reference sequence). CDR3 length: 14 amino acids. V was cut by 5 bases and J by 7 bases, with 12 bases left in between. In DNA, the CDR3 is TGTGCCAGCAGTCCCAGGGGTAGCAATTCACCCCTCCACTTT. Protein: CASSPRGSNSPLHF.

The V and J genes are TRBV7-9 and TRBJ1-2, with no clear D. Germline V gene lookup returns CDR1 SEHNR and CDR2 FQNEAQ (reference sequence). The CDR3 sequence is 15 residues long. Trimming left V 5 bases short and J 4 bases short, with 17 bases between. The CDR3 nucleotides are TGTGCCAGCAGCCTCGAGGTGGTATCCAGCTATGGCTACACCTTC. Encoded protein: CASSLEVVSSYGYTF.

This chain connects TRBV18 to TRBJ1-5, with 9 bases aligning to TRBD1. The CDR3 has 16 residues. V lost 5 bases and J lost 4; bases outside the gene matches: 9. From germline, CDR1 is KGHSH and CDR2 LQKENI. The CDR3 coding sequence is TGTGCCAGCTCAACACTAACAGGGGGCTCAAATCAGCCCCAGCATTTT. This codes for CASSTLTGGSNQPQHF.

The chain has TRBV10-1 and TRBJ2-7; TRBD2 matches at 7 bases. CDR3 size: 16 residues. The V gene end was trimmed by 6 bases and the J gene end by 2 bases; junction bases not matched to a gene: 13. In germline, CDR1 is WNHNN, CDR2 SYGVQD (reference sequence). This chain's CDR3 is CASREREGIPTYEQYF. CDR3 nucleotides: TGCGCCAGCAGAGAGAGGGAGGGAATCCCTACCTACGAGCAGTACTTC.

This clone appeared a single time. This rearrangement joins TRBV2 to TRBJ1-5; D is possibly TRBD1 (5 bases). Germline V CDR1 and CDR2: SNHLY, FYNNEI. This CDR3 region has 16 residues. V was clipped by 3 bases and J by 0 bases, with 12 bases between them. The DNA of the CDR3 is TGTGCCAGCAGTGACCAGGGAGGGGATAGCAATCAGCCCCAGCATTTT. Its translation: CASSDQGGDSNQPQHF. Using reference TRBV2 and TRBJ1-5 for the parts outside the CDR3, the full variable domain is EPEVTQTPSHQVTQMGQEVILRCVPISNHLYFYWYRQILGQKVEFLVSFYNNEISEKSEIFDDQFSVERPDGSNFTLKIRSTKLEDSAMYFCASSDQGGDSNQPQHFGDGTRLSIL.

This chain joins TRBV5-4 and TRBJ2-3, with 7 positions matching TRBD2. V shed 3 bases and J 4 bases; nucleotides not matched to a gene: 11. Germline assignment: CDR1 SGHNT and CDR2 YYREEE (reference sequence). This CDR3 region has 16 residues. The chain's CDR3 is CASSSRRGSGADTQYF. In DNA, the CDR3 is TGTGCCAGCAGCTCAAGGCGCGGGAGTGGGGCAGATACGCAGTATTTT.

This clone was seen a single time. This sequence joins TRBV30 and TRBJ2-3, with 8 bases identical to TRBD2. The CDR3 is 15 residues long. The germline gives CDR1 GTSNPN, CDR2 SVGIG (reference sequence). J was trimmed by 5 bases and V by 0 bases; bases with no gene match: 7. Here the CDR3 DNA reads TGTGCCTGGAGTGTCCCGGGGGGGCTGAGAGATACGCAGTATTTT. Translation gives CAWSVPGGLRDTQYF.

This rearrangement joins TRBV7-3 to TRBJ1-1; TRBD1 is a possible D gene (6 bases). V was clipped by 5 bases and J by 3 bases, with 10 bases between them. Germline assignment: CDR1 SGHTA and CDR2 FQGTGA. This CDR3 contains 13 residues. CDR3 DNA sequence: TGTGCCAGCAGCCCCGGGACACACACTGAAGCTTTCTTT. Protein: CASSPGTHTEAFF.

The chain links TRBV21-1 to TRBJ2-7; the D segment call TRBD1 is taken from the table without a DNA check. TRBV21-1 is a listed pseudogene. The length of the CDR3 is 17 residues. For the CDR3, the DNA is TGTGCCAGCAGCAAAAGGGACCCGGGACAGGGGGCCCACGAGCAGTACTTC. Translation: CASSKRDPGQGAHEQYF.

The V and J genes are TRBV18 and TRBJ1-5; the match to TRBD1 covers 9 bases. CDR3 length: 15 residues. Germline V gene lookup returns CDR1 KGHSH and CDR2 LQKENI. J gave up 4 bases and V 5 bases, and 6 bases lay outside the gene matches. CDR3 DNA sequence: TGTGCCAGCTCAGGCCACAGGGGGCCAAATCAGCCCCAGCATTTT. This sequence encodes CASSGHRGPNQPQHF. Using reference TRBV18 and TRBJ1-5 for the parts outside the CDR3, the full variable domain is NAGVMQNPRHLVRRRGQEARLRCSPMKGHSHVYWYRQLPEEGLKFMVYLQKENIIDESGMPKERFSAEFPKEGPSILRIQQVVRGDSAAYFCASSGHRGPNQPQHFGDGTRLSIL.

This clone was picked up one time. V usage is TRBV19 and J usage is TRBJ1-2, with 7 positions matching TRBD1. CDR3 length: 17 residues. CDR1 and CDR2 (germline): LNHDA, SQIVND (reference sequence). Trimming removed 5 bases from V and 8 bases from J; junction bases left unmatched: 20. DNA of the CDR3: TGTGCCAGTAGTGCCAGCCCTTCTTCCGGGACAGTAAGCGGCTACACCTTC. Protein sequence: CASSASPSSGTVSGYTF.

This clone appeared a single time. The chain uses TRBV5-4 and TRBJ1-3; the D gene is possibly TRBD1 (5 bases). The CDR3 is made up of 15 amino acids. The V end lost 0 bases, the J end lost 4 bases, and 11 bases lay between the germline ends. CDR1 SGHNT and CDR2 YYREEE come from the germline V gene (reference sequence). CDR3 sequence: CASSLGADRGNTIYF. CDR3 coding DNA: TGTGCCAGCAGCTTGGGGGCAGACAGAGGAAACACCATATATTTT. Using reference TRBV5-4 and TRBJ1-3 for the parts outside the CDR3, the full variable domain is ETGVTQSPTHLIKTRGQQVTLRCSSQSGHNTVSWYQQALGQGPQFIFQYYREEENGRGNFPPRFSGLQFPNYSSELNVNALELDDSALYLCASSLGADRGNTIYFGEGSWLTVV.

The rearrangement links TRBV7-2 to TRBJ1-3; D unresolved. The V gene's germline CDR1 is SGHTA and CDR2 FQGNSA. V lost 2 bases to trimming and J lost 3 bases, with 8 bases between them. This CDR3 region has 14 residues. The CDR3 DNA sequence: TGTGCCAGCAGCTTAAACGGGGTTGGAAACACCATATATTTT. Protein: CASSLNGVGNTIYF.

Note on this clone: This sample also contains other DNA sequences that code for the same CDR3. The chain employs TRBV2 and TRBJ1-2; no firm D call. V shed 5 bases and J shed 7 bases, with 11 bases lying between them. The germline gives CDR1 SNHLY, CDR2 FYNNEI. The CDR3 spans 12 residues. Written as DNA, the CDR3 is TGTGCCAGCAGTAGAGGCTCCTTTGGCTACACCTTC. Its protein product is CASSRGSFGYTF.

This rearrangement joins TRBV6-5 to TRBJ1-1; D is undetermined. The V end was cut by 6 bases, the J end by 3 bases, with 14 bases between. Germline V lookup: CDR1 MNHEY, CDR2 SVGAGI. There are 14 residues in the CDR3. For the CDR3, the DNA is TGTGCCAGCAGGAGCCACGCGGTCCACACTGAAGCTTTCTTT. The encoded protein is CASRSHAVHTEAFF.

V gene TRBV7-2 combines with J gene TRBJ2-3, with TRBD2 matching over 13 bases. V lost 5 bases, J lost 1 base, and 3 bases stayed unmatched. Germline V gives CDR1 SGHTA, CDR2 FQGNSA. The CDR3 consists of 16 residues. CDR3: CASSPGLAGGTDTQYF. In DNA, the CDR3 is TGTGCCAGCAGCCCAGGACTAGCGGGGGGCACAGATACGCAGTATTTT.

This chain connects TRBV7-2 to TRBJ2-1; no clear D. The germline V gene has CDR1 SGHTA and CDR2 FQGNSA. The germline V and J ends were trimmed by 0 bases and 7 bases, with 7 bases remaining between them. This CDR3 contains 13 residues. The CDR3: CASSLASVNEQFF. In DNA form, the CDR3 reads TGTGCCAGCAGCTTAGCGTCTGTGAATGAGCAGTTCTTC.

This clone was observed a single time. The rearrangement links TRBV7-8 to TRBJ1-1; D not certain. From germline, CDR1 is SGHVS and CDR2 FQNEAQ. The CDR3 length is 11 residues. V was trimmed by 6 bases and J by 6 bases, leaving 8 bases between them. Here the CDR3 reads CASSPFSEAFF. In DNA, the CDR3 is TGTGCCAGCAGTCCGTTCTCTGAAGCTTTCTTT.

This rearrangement joins TRBV7-6 to TRBJ2-7, with 14 bases identical to TRBD2. The V segment lost 0 bases and the J segment 3 bases; nucleotides outside the gene matches: 10. Per germline, CDR1 SGHVS and CDR2 FNYEAQ. The CDR3 sequence is 19 residues long. CDR3 protein: CASSLAPPGLAGEFYEQYF. The DNA of the CDR3 is TGTGCCAGCAGCTTAGCGCCCCCGGGACTAGCGGGAGAGTTCTACGAGCAGTACTTC.

This rearrangement joins TRBV30 to TRBJ1-2, with a tentative D call TRBD1 (6 bases). There are 14 residues in the CDR3. The germline gives CDR1 GTSNPN, CDR2 SVGIG (reference sequence). V dropped 5 bases and J dropped 5 bases, with 18 bases sitting between them. The CDR3 sequence is CAWEQGQLNYGYTF. The CDR3 DNA reads TGTGCCTGGGAACAGGGTCAATTAAATTATGGCTACACCTTC.

The gene calls are TRBV28 and TRBJ2-7; tentative D call: TRBD2 (8 bases). CDR1 and CDR2 from the germline V gene are MDHEN and SYDVKM. This CDR3 spans 18 amino acids. Deletions cut 5 bases from V and 4 bases from J, with 27 bases between. In DNA, the CDR3 is TGTGCCAGCAGTCCCCCCAGACAGGGCCCCGGCGGGGGGTACGAGCAGTACTTC. Its translation is CASSPPRQGPGGGYEQYF.